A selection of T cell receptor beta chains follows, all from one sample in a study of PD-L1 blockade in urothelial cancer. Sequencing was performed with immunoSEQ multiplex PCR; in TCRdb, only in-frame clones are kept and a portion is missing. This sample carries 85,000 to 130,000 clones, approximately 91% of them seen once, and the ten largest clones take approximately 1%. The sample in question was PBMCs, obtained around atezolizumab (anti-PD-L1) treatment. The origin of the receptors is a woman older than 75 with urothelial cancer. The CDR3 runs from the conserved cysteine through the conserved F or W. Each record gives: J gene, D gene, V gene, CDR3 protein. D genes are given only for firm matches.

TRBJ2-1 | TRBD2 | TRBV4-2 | CASSPLGWEGRDEQFF
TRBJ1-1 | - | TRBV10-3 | CAISESRFEAFF
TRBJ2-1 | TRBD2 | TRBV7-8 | CASSLGSLAGWEQFF
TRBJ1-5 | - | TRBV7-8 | CASRDMNQPQHF
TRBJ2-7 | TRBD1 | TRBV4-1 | CASSGAGGYEQYF
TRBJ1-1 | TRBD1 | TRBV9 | CASSVDRAFTEAFF
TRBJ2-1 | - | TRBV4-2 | CASSRSLNSYNEQFF
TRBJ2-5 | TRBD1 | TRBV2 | CASSRDRVGETQYF
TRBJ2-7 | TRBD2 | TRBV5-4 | CASSLYTSGSYEQYF
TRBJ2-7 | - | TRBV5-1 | CASSLAGQPVAYEQYF
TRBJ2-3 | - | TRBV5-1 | CASSWRGGDGDTQYF
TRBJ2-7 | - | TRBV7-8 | CASSLGGRPYEQYF
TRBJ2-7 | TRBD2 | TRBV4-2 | CASSPLGTSGSYEQYF
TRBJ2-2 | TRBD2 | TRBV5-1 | CASSLGTSGSRWLFF
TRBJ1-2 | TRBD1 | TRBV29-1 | CSVHGQATSWDGYTF
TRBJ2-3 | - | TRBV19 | CASSLLQGPSTDTQYF
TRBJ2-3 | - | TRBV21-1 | CASSGTSGGDYDTQYF
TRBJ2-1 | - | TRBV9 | CASSVDGGTSNEQFF
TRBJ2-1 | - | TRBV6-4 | CASSTQRDSYNEQFF
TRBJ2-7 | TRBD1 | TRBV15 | CATSRELGTGDYEQYF
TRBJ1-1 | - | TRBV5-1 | CASSWGQNTEAFF
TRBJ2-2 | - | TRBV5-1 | CASSLDQNTGELFF
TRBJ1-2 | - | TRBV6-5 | CASSLGTRTLGYTF
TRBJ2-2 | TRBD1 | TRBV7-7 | CASSLRTGGTGELFF
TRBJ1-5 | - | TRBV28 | CASSVSNQPQHF
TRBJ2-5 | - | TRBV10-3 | CAISESGGPQETQYF
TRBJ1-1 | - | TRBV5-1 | CASRQGDNTEAFF
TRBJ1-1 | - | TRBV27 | CASSFLRETEAFF
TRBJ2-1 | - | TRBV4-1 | CASSTVVSSSYNEQFF
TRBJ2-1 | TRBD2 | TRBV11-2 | CASSLARTSGSYNEQFF
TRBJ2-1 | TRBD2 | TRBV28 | CASSSRLAGGTHEQFF
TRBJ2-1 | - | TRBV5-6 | CASSLKIESYNEQFF
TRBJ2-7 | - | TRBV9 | CASSVGLAYEQYF
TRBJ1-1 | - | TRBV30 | CAWTHMNTEAFF
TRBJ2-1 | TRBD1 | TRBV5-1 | CASSLGQGHNEQFF
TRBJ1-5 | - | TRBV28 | CASSNTGIFQPQHF
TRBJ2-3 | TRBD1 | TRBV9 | CASSVVSGGSDTQYF
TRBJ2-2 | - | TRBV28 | CASTRGGAVNTGELFF
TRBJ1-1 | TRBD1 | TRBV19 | CASSVYRGLNTEAFF
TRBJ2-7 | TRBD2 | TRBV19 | CASSITTSGILEQYF
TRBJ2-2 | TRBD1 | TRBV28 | CASSLGRGRGDTGELFF
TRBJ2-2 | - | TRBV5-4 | CASSLGGPGELFF
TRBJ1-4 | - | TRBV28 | CASTVMGVGGGGTNEKLFF
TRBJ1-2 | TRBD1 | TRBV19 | CASSPSGQRSSLYGYTF
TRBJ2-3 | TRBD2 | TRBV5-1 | CASRISGSGGTDTQYF
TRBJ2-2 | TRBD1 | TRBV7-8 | CASSIQGAVGELFF
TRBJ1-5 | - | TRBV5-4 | CASSLAEGGNRNQPQHF
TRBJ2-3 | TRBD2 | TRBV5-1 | CASSRSLAGGSGGTDTQYF
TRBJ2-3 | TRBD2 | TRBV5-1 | CASSSGLAGSTDTQYF
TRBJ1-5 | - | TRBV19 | CASIEGTANQPQHF
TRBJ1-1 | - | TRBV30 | CAWSVLRGKPEAFF
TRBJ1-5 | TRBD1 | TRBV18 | CASSPSGGRQPQHF
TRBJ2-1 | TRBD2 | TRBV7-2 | CASSLVSGGPVF
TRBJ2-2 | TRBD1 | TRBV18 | CASSRRQGLNTGELFF
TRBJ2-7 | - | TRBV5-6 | CASSLGMPSAYEQYF